This TCR beta chain was sequenced for a study of tumor and adjacent non-tumor tissue in lung cancer. Only one count was recorded for this clonotype. The template was RNA from unsorted bulk tissue. The germline V gene has CDR1 MNHEY and CDR2 SVGEGT. The germline V and J ends were trimmed by 9 bases and 6 bases, with 14 bases remaining between them. The CDR3 runs 12 residues. TCRbeta libraries were built with three rounds of nested PCR, modified from ARM-PCR. A single record per CDR3 protein comes from TCRdb applying MiXCR to the multiplex PCR reads. In the table there are 89,000 or so distinct CDR3 sequences, 61% of which are singletons.

Sample: lung tumor tissue. The rearrangement uses TRBV6-2 or TRBV6-3 and TRBJ2-5; weak D call: TRBD1 (6 bases). The clonotype originates from a man between 65 and 80 years old with non-small cell lung cancer. The CDR3 spells CASSTDRKTQYF. The CDR3 region has the DNA TGTGCCAGTAGCACGGACAGAAAGACCCAGTACTTC.